This T cell receptor (beta chain) was sequenced for a study of beta chain features in type 1 diabetes. Findings of the study overall: All four CD4+ subsets from Type 1 diabetes patients carried moderately but significantly shorter TCRB CDR3s.

There are 15 residues in the CDR3. Germline assignment: CDR1 SGHVS and CDR2 FQNEAQ. V dropped 5 bases and J dropped 5; count of bases not matched to a gene: 11. This clone was seen once. Its antigen is currently unknown. Reverse transcription of all isolated RNA meant that expressed TCRB transcripts were sequenced. The data were produced by immunoSEQ multiplex PCR, yet TCRdb's version contains in-frame clones alone and is incomplete. The sample has 310,000 or so clones, 15% seen once. The chain joins TRBV7-8 to TRBJ2-5; 7 bases are shared with TRBD1. The sample comprised naive CD4+ T cells from blood. The TCR originated in a man aged 18 to 29 with type 1 diabetes. CDR3 in DNA: TGTGCCAGCAGCACAACGACAGGGAGAAGGGAGACCCAGTACTTC. Translated: CASSTTTGRRETQYF.